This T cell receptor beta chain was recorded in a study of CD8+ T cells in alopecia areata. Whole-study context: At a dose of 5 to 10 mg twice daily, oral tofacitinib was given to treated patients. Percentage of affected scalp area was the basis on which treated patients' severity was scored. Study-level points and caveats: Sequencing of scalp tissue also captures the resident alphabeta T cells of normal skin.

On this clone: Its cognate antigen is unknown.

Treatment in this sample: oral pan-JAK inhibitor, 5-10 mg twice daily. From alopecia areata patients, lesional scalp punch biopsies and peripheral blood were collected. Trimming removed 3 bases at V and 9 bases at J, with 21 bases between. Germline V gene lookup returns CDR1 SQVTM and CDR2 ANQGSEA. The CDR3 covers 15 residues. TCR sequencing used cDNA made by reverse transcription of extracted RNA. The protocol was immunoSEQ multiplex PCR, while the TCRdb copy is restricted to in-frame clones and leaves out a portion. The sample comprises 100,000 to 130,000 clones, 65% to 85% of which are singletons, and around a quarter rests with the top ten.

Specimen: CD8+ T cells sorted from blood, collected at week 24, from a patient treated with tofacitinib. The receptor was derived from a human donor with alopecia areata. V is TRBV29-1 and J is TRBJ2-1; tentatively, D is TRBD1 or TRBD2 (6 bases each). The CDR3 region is CSVDLGSFLGGEQFF. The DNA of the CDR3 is TGCAGCGTTGACCTCGGGAGTTTCCTAGGGGGTGAGCAGTTCTTC.